What follows is one T cell receptor (beta chain) and its context. Assay: immunoSEQ multiplex PCR; the TCRdb copy retains only in-frame clones and omits some. The table lists 250,000 to 350,000 clones, approximately 90% of them singletons. Germline CDR1 and CDR2: SGHDN and FVKESK. Trimming took off 0 bases at V and 2 bases at J, with 14 bases between the two ends. The CDR3 is made up of 16 amino acids. The data stem from a study of blood T cell repertoires in COVID-19. The rearrangement uses TRBV14 and TRBJ2-7, with a possible D match to TRBD1 (6 bases). Sequenced input: peripheral blood. The clonotype originates from a woman between 50 and 59 years old with COVID-19, enrolled during active disease. The CDR3 bases are TGTGCCAGCAGCCAAGATAGGCAGGGGATTACCTACGAGCAGTACTTC. This gives the protein CASSQDRQGITYEQYF.